The 31 T cell receptor beta chains presented below share a single source sample, sequenced in a study of cytomegalovirus exposure and HLA in healthy donors (dated 2017 in TCRdb). Library generation was performed with the immunoSEQ multiplex PCR assay. For the multiplex PCR, a mixture combining 60 forward primers for TCR Vbeta segments and 13 reverse primers for TCR Jbeta segments was used. The table was pulled from immuneACCESS by TCRdb, which kept in-frame rearrangements only. Such tables lose some clones; where checked, under half of the loss comes from unresolved V genes, and the rest has no known cause. This sample holds under 200,000 clones; roughly 77% were observed only once. The top ten hold 2% to 3% of the sample. The sequencing sample was made of PBMCs. The receptors were gathered from a woman in her thirties or forties in good health and CMV-seropositive.

V and J are TRBV27 and TRBJ2-2, with D unresolved. There are 13 residues in the CDR3. Per germline, CDR1 MNHEY and CDR2 SMNVEV (reference sequence). Trimming cost V 5 bases and J 4 bases, with 8 bases left between them. In DNA form, the CDR3 reads TGTGCCAGCAGTAGTCAGGTCACCGGGGAGCTGTTTTTT. Encoded protein: CASSSQVTGELFF.

CDR3 sequence reads: CASSEAIGEGTEAFF. The DNA of the CDR3 is TGTGCCAGCAGTGAAGCGATAGGGGAGGGGACTGAAGCTTTCTTT. V and J are TRBV2 and TRBJ1-1, with TRBD1 as a possible D gene (5 bases). Deletions cut 0 bases from V and 5 bases from J, with 13 bases between. The CDR3 covers 15 residues. Germline assignment: CDR1 SNHLY and CDR2 FYNNEI.

As to this clone: The junction does not match germline at one end; this may be a read error. The gene calls are TRBV7-9 and TRBJ2-7; the D gene is possibly TRBD1 (6 bases). The CDR3 totals 13 residues. The V gene's germline CDR1 is SEHNR and CDR2 FQNEAQ (reference sequence). CDR3 amino acids: CSSSRQAGNEQYF. CDR3 coding DNA: TGTTCCAGCAGCAGACAGGCGGGCAACGAGCAGTACTTC.

V and J are TRBV4-1 and TRBJ2-5, with 9 nucleotides matching TRBD2. Germline-derived CDR1 and CDR2 are MGHRA and YSYEKL. V lost 0 bases, J lost 6 bases, and 11 bases stayed unmatched. CDR3 length: 17 residues. The CDR3 bases are TGCGCCAGCAGCCAAGAAGCGGCAAGCGGGGGGTCGAAGACCCAGTACTTC. Its protein is CASSQEAASGGSKTQYF.

The chain couples TRBV30 to TRBJ2-7; D gene uncertain. The CDR3 has 12 amino acids. V was shortened by 0 bases and J by 6 bases, with 9 bases between the two germline ends. Germline CDR1 reads GTSNPN; CDR2 reads SVGIG (reference sequence). CDR3 DNA sequence: TGTGCCTGGAGTGTAATTCCGGGCGAGCAGTACTTC. Translating it yields CAWSVIPGEQYF. Supplemented by reference TRBV30 and TRBJ2-7, the full variable domain reads SQTIHQWPATLVQPVGSPLSLECTVEGTSNPNLYWYRQAAGRGLQLLFYSVGIGQISSEVPQNLSASRPQDRQFILSSKKLLLSDSGFYLCAWSVIPGEQYFGPGTRLTVT.

The genes are TRBV14 and TRBJ2-1, with 13 bases fitting TRBD2. With V trimmed by 3 bases and J by 7 bases, 3 bases remained unmatched. Germline assignment: CDR1 SGHDN and CDR2 FVKESK. The length of the CDR3 is 15 residues. CDR3 DNA sequence: TGTGCCAGCAGCCAGGGACTAGCGGGGATTAATGAGCAGTTCTTC. Its protein product is CASSQGLAGINEQFF.

The table lists this clone with a few counts. The V call is TRBV4-1, the J call TRBJ1-2, with a weak D call TRBD1 (5 bases). V gave up 4 bases and J gave up 1 base, with 7 bases separating them. The CDR3 is 13 residues long. Germline loops: CDR1 MGHRA, CDR2 YSYEKL. The CDR3 DNA follows: TGCGCCAGCAGCCCGACAGTTAACTATGGCTACACCTTC. It yields the protein CASSPTVNYGYTF.

The chain combines TRBV5-4 with TRBJ1-2; TRBD1 is a possible D gene (6 bases). The CDR3 runs 14 residues. The V end lost 0 bases, the J end lost 2 bases, and 8 bases lay between the germline ends. Per the germline V gene, CDR1 is SGHNT and CDR2 is YYREEE (reference sequence). The CDR3 coding sequence is TGTGCCAGCAGCTTGGCAGGGGTGAACTATGGCTACACCTTC. It yields the protein CASSLAGVNYGYTF.

This clone showed up just a few times. This sample also contains other DNA sequences that code for the same CDR3. This chain uses TRBV4-3 with TRBJ1-3; weak D call: TRBD1 (5 bases). CDR1 LGHNA and CDR2 YSLEER come from the germline V gene. Trimming left V 4 bases short and J 1 base short, with 8 bases between. The CDR3 is made up of 14 amino acids. The CDR3 nucleotides read TGCGCCAGCAGCCTGGGGGGGTCTGGAAACACCATATATTTT. It is translated as CASSLGGSGNTIYF.

This chain links TRBV19 with TRBJ1-1; D is unclear. The germline CDR1 and CDR2 sequences are LNHDA and SQIVND (reference sequence). Trimming removed 4 bases at V and 1 base at J, with 13 bases between. The CDR3 sequence is 15 residues long. The CDR3 coding sequence is TGTGCCAGTAGTAGGAGGGAGCTTGGGAACACTGAAGCTTTCTTT. Protein sequence: CASSRRELGNTEAFF.

The gene calls are TRBV28 and TRBJ1-6, with a tentative D call TRBD1 (6 bases). CDR3 size: 14 residues. The germline CDR1 and CDR2 sequences are MDHEN and SYDVKM. The germline V and J ends were trimmed by 3 bases and 7 bases, with 10 bases remaining between them. CDR3 loop: CASSFTGTNSPLHF. As DNA, the CDR3 is TGTGCCAGCAGTTTTACAGGGACCAATTCACCCCTCCACTTT.

This chain connects TRBV28 to TRBJ1-4; 8 positions match TRBD1. The CDR3 runs to 13 residues. V shed 7 bases and J 6 bases; nucleotides not matched to a gene: 4. Germline V gene data show CDR1 as MDHEN and CDR2 as SYDVKM. CDR3 sequence (DNA): TGTGCCAGCATGGCAGGGGGCGATGAAAAACTGTTTTTT. This codes for CASMAGGDEKLFF.

The chain is built from TRBV7-2 and TRBJ2-6, with 10 nucleotides matching TRBD1. The germline V gene has CDR1 SGHTA and CDR2 FQGNSA. With V trimmed by 6 bases and J by 8 bases, 4 bases remained unmatched. The CDR3 loop spans 14 amino acids. The CDR3 here is CASSRTGGTNVLTF. CDR3 bases: TGTGCCAGCAGTCGGACAGGGGGTACCAACGTCCTGACTTTC.

V usage is TRBV4-3 and J usage is TRBJ1-2; D is possibly TRBD1 (6 bases). The V and J ends lost 3 bases and 4 bases respectively, with 18 bases between them. The CDR3 has 16 residues. Looked up from germline, CDR1 is LGHNA and CDR2 is YSLEER. This chain's CDR3 is CASSQGLDRIAYGYTF. CDR3 DNA: TGCGCCAGCAGCCAGGGTCTCGACAGGATCGCCTATGGCTACACCTTC.

CDR3 loop: CASRGDRNSYEQYF. The DNA for the CDR3 is TGTGCCAGCAGGGGGGACAGGAACTCCTACGAGCAGTACTTC. The gene calls are TRBV7-2 and TRBJ2-7; 8 bases align to TRBD1. Germline lookup yields CDR1 SGHTA and CDR2 FQGNSA. The CDR3 loop spans 14 amino acids. After removal of 6 bases from V and 0 bases from J, the junction contained 4 bases not matched to a gene.

The gene calls are TRBV5-1 and TRBJ2-1; TRBD2 matches at 7 bases. Germline CDR1 and CDR2: SGHRS and YFSETQ. Trimming at V came to 4 bases and at J to 5 bases, leaving 6 bases not matched to a gene. There are 14 residues in the CDR3. The CDR3 coding sequence is TGCGCCAGCAGCAGAGCGGGATCCAACAATGAGCAGTTCTTC. This encodes CASSRAGSNNEQFF.

This chain connects TRBV29-1 to TRBJ1-4; D gene unclear. This CDR3 is 12 amino acids long. From germline, CDR1 is SQVTM and CDR2 ANQGSEA. Trimming pared 4 bases from V and 8 bases from J, leaving 11 bases between. The CDR3 region is CSVGESREKLFF. The CDR3 region has the DNA TGCAGCGTTGGTGAAAGCAGGGAAAAACTGTTTTTT.

This clone has more than one count but fewer than ten. This chain links TRBV29-1 with TRBJ2-7, with 14 bases that match TRBD2. V shed 4 bases and J 5 bases; nucleotides not matched to a gene: 7. The CDR3 has 15 amino acids. CDR1 SQVTM and CDR2 ANQGSEA come from the germline V gene. This CDR3 is CSVVGTSGRGDEQYF. For the CDR3, the DNA is TGCAGCGTTGTAGGGACTAGCGGGAGAGGCGACGAGCAGTACTTC.

The chain has TRBV6-1 and TRBJ1-5; D is possibly TRBD1 (5 bases). CDR1 is MNHNS and CDR2 is SASEGT in the germline V gene. Deletions cut 0 bases from V and 7 bases from J, with 10 bases between. The CDR3 runs 14 residues. CDR3 sequence: CASSEASGKQPQHF. In DNA, the CDR3 is TGTGCCAGCAGTGAAGCATCAGGGAAACAGCCCCAGCATTTT.

The J gene is TRBJ2-7, the V gene TRBV11-2; D might be TRBD2 (5 bases). The V end lost 2 bases, the J end lost 6 bases, and 14 bases lay between the germline ends. Germline V gene data show CDR1 as SGHAT and CDR2 as FQNNGV. This CDR3 has 14 residues. The CDR3 bases are TGTGCCAGCAGCTTAAGCCGGGAATCAGGCGAGCAGTACTTC. Amino acids: CASSLSRESGEQYF.

This rearrangement joins TRBV30 to TRBJ1-1; D not certain. The V gene lost 2 bases and the J gene lost 3 bases, with 10 bases spanning the gap. Per germline, CDR1 GTSNPN and CDR2 SVGIG (reference sequence). CDR3 length: 13 residues. Written as DNA, the CDR3 is TGTGCCTGGAGTACTGGGCAGGACACTGAAGCTTTCTTT. Translated: CAWSTGQDTEAFF.

The V call is TRBV19, the J call TRBJ2-1; tentative D call: TRBD2 (6 bases). Germline assignment: CDR1 LNHDA and CDR2 SQIVND (reference sequence). Trimming pared 2 bases from V and 0 bases from J, leaving 17 bases between. This CDR3 spans 18 amino acids. CDR3 amino acids: CASSISGAGWSSYNEQFF. The CDR3 DNA follows: TGTGCCAGTAGTATATCGGGAGCGGGCTGGAGCTCCTACAATGAGCAGTTCTTC.

The chain has TRBV4-2 and TRBJ1-3; possible D gene TRBD1, 6 bases. Trimming stripped 2 bases from V and 2 bases from J, with 19 bases between. Germline CDR1 and CDR2: LGHNA and YNFKEQ. The CDR3 is 18 amino acids. For the CDR3, the DNA is TGTGCCAGCAGCCAAAGTTTTCTCGGGACACAGACTGGAAACACCATATATTTT. The encoded protein is CASSQSFLGTQTGNTIYF.

The chain couples TRBV6-5 to TRBJ2-7, with a possible D match to TRBD1 (5 bases). In germline, CDR1 is MNHEY, CDR2 SVGAGI. Trimming took off 6 bases at V and 5 bases at J, with 14 bases between the two ends. This CDR3 is built from 13 residues. CDR3 in DNA: TGTGCCAGCAGGGAAGGGGCGTCCAACGAGCAGTACTTC. Protein: CASREGASNEQYF.

This clone was picked up one time. This chain uses TRBV9 with TRBJ2-1; 11 bases are shared with TRBD1. The length of the CDR3 is 15 residues. CDR1 and CDR2 from the germline V gene are SGDLS and YYNGEE. V dropped 4 bases and J dropped 10; count of bases not matched to a gene: 10. CDR3 region: CASSLGGTGGGEQFF. In DNA, the CDR3 is TGTGCCAGCAGCTTGGGGGGGACAGGGGGAGGCGAGCAGTTCTTC.

The chain uses TRBV19 and TRBJ1-4; D might be TRBD1 (6 bases). Germline assignment: CDR1 LNHDA and CDR2 SQIVND (reference sequence). The CDR3 is made up of 15 amino acids. Trimming pared 6 bases from V and 8 bases from J, leaving 19 bases between. CDR3 sequence reads: CASSRGAPQREKLFF. The CDR3, as DNA: TGTGCCAGTAGCCGGGGGGCACCTCAACGGGAAAAACTGTTTTTT.

The chain employs TRBV25-1 and TRBJ1-2; 7 nucleotides match TRBD1. The CDR3 is 15 amino acids. From germline, CDR1 is MGHDK and CDR2 SYGVNS. Trimming removed 1 base from V and 4 bases from J; junction bases left unmatched: 6. CDR3 loop: CASSEFRDSLYGYTF. In DNA, the CDR3 is TGTGCCAGCAGTGAATTCCGGGACAGCCTCTATGGCTACACCTTC.

The V and J genes are TRBV19 and TRBJ2-5, with a tentative D call TRBD2 (6 bases). This CDR3 is built from 14 residues. Deletions cut 2 bases from V and 7 bases from J, with 14 bases between. The germline V gene has CDR1 LNHDA and CDR2 SQIVND (reference sequence). The CDR3 bases are TGTGCCAGTAGTATAACGGGACTGGGGGGGACCCAGTACTTC. It is translated as CASSITGLGGTQYF.

V and J are TRBV7-9 and TRBJ1-2; D possibly corresponds to TRBD1 (6 bases). V shed 6 bases and J shed 1 base, with 21 bases lying between them. Germline CDR1 SEHNR, CDR2 FQNEAQ (reference sequence). The CDR3 is 17 residues long. The CDR3, as DNA: TGTGCCAGCAGATTGAGAGATACAGGGACCGTTAACTATGGCTACACCTTC. Translation: CASRLRDTGTVNYGYTF.

The chain employs TRBV7-2 and TRBJ2-7; TRBD1 is a possible D gene (6 bases). Germline V gene sequence: CDR1 SGHTA, CDR2 FQGNSA. Trimming removed 5 bases at V and 6 bases at J, with 20 bases between. The CDR3 runs to 15 residues. The CDR3 protein is CASSPSRQGFSEQYF. CDR3 DNA: TGTGCCAGCAGCCCATCCCGGCAGGGGTTCTCCGAGCAGTACTTC.

This chain links TRBV19 with TRBJ2-5; 7 bases agree with TRBD1. CDR1 LNHDA and CDR2 SQIVND come from the germline V gene (reference sequence). The length of the CDR3 is 13 residues. Losses at the gene ends were 5 bases for V and 3 bases for J; bases not matched to a gene: 3. The CDR3 protein is CASSGTVEETQYF. In DNA form, the CDR3 reads TGTGCCAGTAGTGGGACAGTGGAAGAGACCCAGTACTTC.